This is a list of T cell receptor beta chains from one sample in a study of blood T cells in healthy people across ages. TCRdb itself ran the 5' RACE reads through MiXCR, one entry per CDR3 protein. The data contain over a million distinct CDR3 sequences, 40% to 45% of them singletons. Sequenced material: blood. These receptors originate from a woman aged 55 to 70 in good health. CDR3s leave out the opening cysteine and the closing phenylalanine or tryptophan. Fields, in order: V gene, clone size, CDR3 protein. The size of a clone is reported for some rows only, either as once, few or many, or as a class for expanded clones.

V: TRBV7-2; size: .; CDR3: ASSQGFSYNSPLH
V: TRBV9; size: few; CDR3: ASSASPETQY
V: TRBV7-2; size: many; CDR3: ASSLSGRVDEQY
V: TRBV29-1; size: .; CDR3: SVVGRQGRGNEQY
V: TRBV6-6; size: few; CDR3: ASRLEGSNQPQH
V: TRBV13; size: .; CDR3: ASSPPLGAYEQY
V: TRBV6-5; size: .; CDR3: ASSYSGQRGATDTQY
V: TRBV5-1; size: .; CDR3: ASSKQVYQETQY
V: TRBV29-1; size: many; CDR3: SIRRDFPGTQY
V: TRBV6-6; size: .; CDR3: ASSGPGLATYEQY
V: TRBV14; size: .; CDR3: ASSQERIVTRDTQY
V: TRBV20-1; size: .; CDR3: SAARVAGTAPYEQY
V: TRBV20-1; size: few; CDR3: SASDLEGNQPQH
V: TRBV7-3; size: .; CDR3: ASSLLRSGDQETQY
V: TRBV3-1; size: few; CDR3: ASSQHGTGDNSPLH
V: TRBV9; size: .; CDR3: ASSVALEGPIGANVLT